Reported below is one T cell receptor (beta chain). Using immunoSEQ multiplex PCR, the repertoire was profiled, and TCRdb retains in-frame clones only, with some absent. Among 85,000 to 90,000 clones listed, 92% were seen once. Germline V gives CDR1 SGDLS, CDR2 YYNGEE. The CDR3 runs 15 residues. V dropped 4 bases and J dropped 4 bases, with 17 bases sitting between them. These data are taken from a study of technical replicates of blood from a handful of donors. Sequences were obtained from T cells isolated from PBMCs. The sequence was collected from a human donor in good health. The chain links TRBV9 to TRBJ1-1; D is ambiguous. CDR3 nucleotides: TGTGCCAGCAGCAATCCACCTGCGGCAAGCACTGAAGCTTTCTTT. Translation: CASSNPPAASTEAFF.